This TCR beta chain appears in the sequencing data of a study of glioma-infiltrating T cells after dendritic cell vaccination. The table came from immunoSEQ multiplex PCR; TCRdb's copy has only in-frame clones and leaves some out. The sample consists of roughly 60,000 clones, about 89% of them appearing once. Regarding time point: after dendritic cell vaccination, including at tumor progression/relapse. The CDR3 is 20 residues long. Trimming pared 0 bases from V and 4 bases from J, leaving 25 bases between. This clone has a handful of counts. V is TRBV23-1 and J is TRBJ1-3, with D maybe TRBD1 (5 bases). TRBV23-1 carries the ORF label, with uncertain function. The clonotype was recovered from a human donor with glioblastoma. Specimen: blood, collected after dendritic cell vaccination. The DNA of the CDR3 is TGCGCCAGCAGTCAATCGCGGGGAATCCGGGGCCCCTGGGGGGGAAACACCATATATTTT. Its protein product is CASSQSRGIRGPWGGNTIYF.